This TCR beta chain is drawn from a study of Ad26.COV2.S vaccination and SARS-CoV-2 variants. Study summary: In the study, Ad26.COV2.S was injected intramuscularly once, or twice 56 days apart. Study findings and constraints: Placebo recipients showed lower spike-specific TCR breadth than vaccinees.

Germline CDR1 and CDR2: SGHRS and YFSETQ. Trimming removed 4 bases from V and 3 bases from J; junction bases left unmatched: 6. The CDR3 is 16 amino acids. The treatment was: some 20 received Ad26.COV2.S at low or high dose, single or two shots; roughly five received placebo; per-sample allocation not given. Specimen acquisition occurred on day 63 following the initial vaccine or placebo injection. The administered vaccine (an Ad26 vector) expressed Wuhan-strain SARS-CoV-2 spike. About this clone: The antigen is undetermined.

Profiled with immunoSEQ multiplex PCR; TCRdb holds only in-frame clones, not every one. The table lists hundreds of thousands of clones, roughly 80% of them singletons. Sequencing was performed on peripheral blood, taken in a trial of Ad26.COV2.S vaccine versus placebo. The chain couples TRBV5-1 to TRBJ2-2; 10 bases match TRBD2. The source is a person aged 18-60 years who received the Ad26.COV2.S COVID-19 vaccine or a placebo. The CDR3 here is CASSPTSGADTGELFF. CDR3 bases: TGCGCCAGCAGCCCTACTAGCGGGGCGGACACCGGGGAGCTGTTTTTT. The full variable domain, with the rest looked up from reference TRBV5-1 and TRBJ2-2, is KAGVTQTPRYLIKTRGQQVTLSCSPISGHRSVSWYQQTPGQGLQFLFEYFSETQRNKGNFPGRFSGRQFSNSRSEMNVSTLELGDSALYLCASSPTSGADTGELFFGEGSRLTVL.